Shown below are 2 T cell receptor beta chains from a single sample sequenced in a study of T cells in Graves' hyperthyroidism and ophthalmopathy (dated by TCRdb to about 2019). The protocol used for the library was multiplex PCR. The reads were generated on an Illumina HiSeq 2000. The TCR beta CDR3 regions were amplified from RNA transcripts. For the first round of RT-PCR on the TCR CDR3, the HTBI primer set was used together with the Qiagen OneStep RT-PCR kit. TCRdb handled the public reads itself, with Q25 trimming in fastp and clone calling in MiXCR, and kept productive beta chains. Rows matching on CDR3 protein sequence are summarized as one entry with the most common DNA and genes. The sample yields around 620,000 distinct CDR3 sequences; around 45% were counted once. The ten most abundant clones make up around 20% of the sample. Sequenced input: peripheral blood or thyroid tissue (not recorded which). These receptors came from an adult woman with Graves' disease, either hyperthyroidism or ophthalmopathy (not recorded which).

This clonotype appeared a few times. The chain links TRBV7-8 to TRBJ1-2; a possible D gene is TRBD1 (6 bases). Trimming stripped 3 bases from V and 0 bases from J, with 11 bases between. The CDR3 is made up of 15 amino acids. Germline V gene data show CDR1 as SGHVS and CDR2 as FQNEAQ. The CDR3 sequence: CASSLAGQTNYGYTF. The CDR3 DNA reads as TGTGCCAGCAGCTTGGCTGGACAGACTAACTATGGCTACACCTTC.

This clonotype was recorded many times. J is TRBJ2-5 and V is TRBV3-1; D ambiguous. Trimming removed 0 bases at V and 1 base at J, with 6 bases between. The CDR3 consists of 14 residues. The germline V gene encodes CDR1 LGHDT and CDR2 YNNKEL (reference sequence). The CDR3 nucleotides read TGTGCCAGCAGCCAAGAATCCCCCCAAGAGACCCAGTACTTC. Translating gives CASSQESPQETQYF.